Listed below are T cell receptor beta chains from one sample, sequenced in a study of beta chain features in type 1 diabetes. Profiled with immunoSEQ multiplex PCR; TCRdb holds only in-frame clones, not every one. Here the sample spans some 150,000 clones, around an eighth being singletons. Input material: central memory CD4+ T cells from blood. These receptors were collected from a man aged 18 to 30 with type 1 diabetes. The CDR3 runs from the conserved cysteine through the conserved F or W.

cdr3_length j_call v_call cdr3_aa
12 TRBJ2-7 TRBV30 CAWSGSSGRSYF
14 TRBJ1-6 TRBV30 CAWSQGRGQSPLHF
15 TRBJ1-2 TRBV6-1 CASSAGDTSNYGYTF
11 TRBJ2-1 TRBV29-1 CSIGGPNEQFF
13 TRBJ1-1 TRBV29-1 CSVTGGEGTEAFF
12 TRBJ2-4 TRBV7-9 CASAQGMDIQYF
14 TRBJ1-3 TRBV4-1 CASSYTGSGNTIYF
15 TRBJ1-2 TRBV9 CASSAGQVANYGYTF
15 TRBJ1-3 TRBV30 CAWSVPGQGGNTIYF
16 TRBJ1-1 TRBV6-1 CASSGTPGQMNTEAFF
12 TRBJ1-1 TRBV7-6 CASSLEPGEAFF
12 TRBJ2-5 TRBV30 CACAGYQETQYF
12 TRBJ2-5 TRBV29-1 CSTRGDQETQYF
14 TRBJ1-2 TRBV6-6 CASRGQGTNYGYTF
17 TRBJ2-5 TRBV23-1 CASRPKQIQGSGETQYF
13 TRBJ2-3 TRBV29-1 CSARGGVTDTQYF
14 TRBJ2-2 TRBV19 CASSTGRNTGELFF
13 TRBJ1-1 TRBV18 CASSPPSNTEAFF
14 TRBJ1-2 TRBV7-2 CASSLARQGYGYTF
11 TRBJ1-6 TRBV30 CAWSVAVALHF
14 TRBJ2-4 TRBV7-2 CASTGDRGPNIQYF
15 TRBJ1-2 TRBV27 CASSLSGWTGRGYTF
15 TRBJ2-5 TRBV10-3 CAINRDRASRETQYF
14 TRBJ2-7 TRBV13 CASSLWTGTYEQYF
11 TRBJ1-1 TRBV6-1 CATRSNTEAFF
16 TRBJ1-4 TRBV25-1 CASSGQPGGTNEKLFF
12 TRBJ1-1 TRBV11-2 CASSFQRTEAFF
15 TRBJ2-3 TRBV5-1 CASSLGKLSTDTQYF
14 TRBJ1-1 TRBV27 CASSLAGRYTEAFF
11 TRBJ2-5 TRBV2 CASSPEETQYF
13 TRBJ1-6 TRBV6-1 CASSEVLGNPLHF
13 TRBJ1-2 TRBV30 CASQTGVPYGYTF
13 TRBJ1-2 TRBV14 CASSEYRNYGYTF
12 TRBJ2-5 TRBV28 CASSLQGFDVHF
15 TRBJ2-7 TRBV14 CASSQSSGLAYEQYF
16 TRBJ2-3 TRBV5-4 CASSLVVAGGTDTQYF
14 TRBJ2-2 TRBV5-4 CASSLIANTGELFF
13 TRBJ2-1 TRBV7-9 CASSLVPGDEQFF
15 TRBJ2-7 TRBV7-8 CASSLAGGSREEQYF
14 TRBJ2-7 TRBV27 CASSLSQRAREQYF
13 TRBJ2-7 TRBV27 CASSSPRLGEQYF
12 TRBJ2-2 TRBV2 CASSVGTGELFF
15 TRBJ2-7 TRBV5-1 CASSLGTGGPYEQYF
14 TRBJ1-2 TRBV10-3 CAISVGQGDYGYTF
13 TRBJ1-5 TRBV30 CAWRDNSNQPQHF
13 TRBJ1-4 TRBV30 CAWRVSRSEKLFF
13 TRBJ2-1 TRBV27 CASTPSGGGEQFF
16 TRBJ1-4 TRBV5-1 CASSRAPGQGDEKLFF
12 TRBJ2-2 TRBV29-1 CSVGYPTGELFF
14 TRBJ1-4 TRBV30 CAWSLGILGEKLFF
12 TRBJ2-3 TRBV6-5 CASSSSTDTQYF
15 TRBJ2-7 TRBV5-4 CASSLGPGGFYEQYF